The subject of this entry is one T cell receptor beta chain. This record belongs to a study of blood T cell repertoires in COVID-19. The overall study: Some COVID-19 samples were acute and others convalescent; all came from the United States, Italy and Spain. Sources were T cells, B-cell-depleted T cells, or PBMCs; the material itself was cDNA or gDNA.

Original analysis: Amplification from reference gene primers served as the basis for estimated nucleated cell counts. Some clones are missing from TCRdb's copy, which holds only in-frame ones; the method was immunoSEQ multiplex PCR. V and J calls plus clone size are reproduced from that table; the DNA served to infer D and trimming. The sample includes about 220,000 clones, about 90% of them seen just once. V was shortened by 7 bases and J by 3 bases, with 9 bases between the two germline ends. This CDR3 contains 12 residues. Germline-derived CDR1 and CDR2 are SGHRS and YFSETQ. The sequence came from a man aged 35 to 55 with active or convalescent COVID-19. The material sequenced was peripheral blood. The rearrangement links TRBV5-1 to TRBJ2-3; D gene ambiguous. The CDR3 nucleotides read TGCGCCAGCGGCCAACTAACAGATACGCAGTATTTT. Translated: CASGQLTDTQYF.